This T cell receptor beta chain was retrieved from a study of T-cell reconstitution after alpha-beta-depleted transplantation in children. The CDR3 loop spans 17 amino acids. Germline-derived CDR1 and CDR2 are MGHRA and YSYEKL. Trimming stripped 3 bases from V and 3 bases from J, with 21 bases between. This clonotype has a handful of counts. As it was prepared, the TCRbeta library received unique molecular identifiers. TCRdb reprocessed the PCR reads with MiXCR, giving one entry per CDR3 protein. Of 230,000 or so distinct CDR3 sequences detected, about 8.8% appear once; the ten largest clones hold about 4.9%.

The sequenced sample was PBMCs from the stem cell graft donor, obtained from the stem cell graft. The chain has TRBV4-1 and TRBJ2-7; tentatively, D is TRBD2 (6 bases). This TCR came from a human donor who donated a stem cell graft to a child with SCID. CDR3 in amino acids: CASSQSTPGDPVYEQYF. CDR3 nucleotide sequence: TGCGCCAGCAGCCAGTCGACCCCGGGGGACCCCGTCTACGAGCAGTACTTC.